This entry lists 6 T cell receptor beta chains sequenced from one sample in a study of identical twins. TCRdb itself ran the 5' RACE reads through MiXCR, one entry per CDR3 protein. The data hold about 570,000 distinct CDR3 sequences, with nearly 10% observed a single time. These same records also appear under a second study, on yellow fever vaccine responses in identical twins.

Material: PBMCs. The source of these receptors is a woman aged 18-29 years in good health.

This clonotype was recorded a few times. The V gene is TRBV2, the J gene TRBJ2-1; possibly TRBD2 for D (6 bases). CDR1 and CDR2 (germline): SNHLY, FYNNEI. The CDR3 totals 15 residues. V was cut by 3 bases and J by 0 bases, with 9 bases left in between. CDR3: CASSEAGSSYNEQFF. CDR3 nucleotide sequence: TGTGCCAGCAGTGAGGCGGGGAGCTCCTACAATGAGCAGTTCTTC.

This clonotype was detected only once. The chain combines TRBV4-2 with TRBJ2-1, with 10 positions matching TRBD2. Germline CDR1 is LGHNA and CDR2 is YNFKEQ. This CDR3 is 16 amino acids long. Germline trimming cut 3 bases from V and 8 bases from J; bases unmatched to any gene: 10. The DNA of the CDR3 is TGTGCCAGCAGCCAGGAGGCTAGCGGGGGTGCATATGAGCAGTTCTTC. As protein: CASSQEASGGAYEQFF.

J is TRBJ2-2 and V is TRBV6-2 or TRBV6-3, with unresolved D. Trimming shortened V by 3 bases and J by 7 bases, and 9 bases separated the two germline ends. Germline V CDR1 and CDR2: MNHEY, SVGEGT. This CDR3 has 13 amino acids. The CDR3 here is CASSYQGYGELFF. The CDR3 nucleotides read TGTGCCAGCAGTTATCAAGGATACGGGGAGCTGTTTTTT.

This clonotype showed up just a few times. This chain connects TRBV10-3 to TRBJ2-2; possibly TRBD1 or TRBD2 for D (5 bases each). The CDR3 runs 13 residues. Germline lookup yields CDR1 ENHRY and CDR2 SYGVKD. Trimming removed 7 bases at V and 4 bases at J, with 10 bases between. CDR3 in DNA: TGTGCCATCAATAAGGGGAGCACCGGGGAGCTGTTTTTT. Encoded protein: CAINKGSTGELFF.

This clonotype was found many times. V usage is TRBV20-1 and J usage is TRBJ2-7; 9 bases line up with TRBD2. J was trimmed by 2 bases and V by 6 bases; bases with no gene match: 8. There are 14 residues in the CDR3. The germline gives CDR1 DFQATT, CDR2 SNEGSKA (reference sequence). CDR3 protein: CSAASGRNPYEQYF. The CDR3 nucleotides are TGCAGTGCCGCAAGCGGGAGGAACCCCTACGAGCAGTACTTC.

This clonotype has ten or more counts. The rearrangement links TRBV2 to TRBJ1-5; TRBD1 might be the D (6 bases). Germline CDR1 reads SNHLY; CDR2 reads FYNNEI. The CDR3 totals 12 residues. Trimming took 7 bases from V and 10 from J, leaving 14 bases between them. The CDR3 is CASNAGARPQHF. DNA of the CDR3: TGTGCCAGCAATGCAGGGGCCCGACCCCAGCATTTT.